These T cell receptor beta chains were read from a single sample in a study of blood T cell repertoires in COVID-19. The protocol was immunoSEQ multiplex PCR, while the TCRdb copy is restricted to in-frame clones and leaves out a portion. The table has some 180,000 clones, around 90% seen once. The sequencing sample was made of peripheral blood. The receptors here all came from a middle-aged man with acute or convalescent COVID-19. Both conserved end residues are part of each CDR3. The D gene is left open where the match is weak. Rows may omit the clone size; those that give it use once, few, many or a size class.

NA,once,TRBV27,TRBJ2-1,CASSLSTGVWDEQFF,TGTGCCAGCAGTTTATCTACCGGGGTATGGGATGAGCAGTTCTTC
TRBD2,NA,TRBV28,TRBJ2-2,CASSFLGLNTGELFF,TGTGCCAGCAGTTTTCTGGGACTAAACACCGGGGAGCTGTTTTTT
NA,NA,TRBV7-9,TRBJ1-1,CASSSRGGTNTEAFF,TGTGCCAGCAGCTCCAGGGGAGGGACGAACACTGAAGCTTTCTTT
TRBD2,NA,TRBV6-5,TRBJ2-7,CASSPGLAGGRQYF,TGTGCCAGCAGCCCCGGACTAGCGGGAGGACGACAGTACTTC
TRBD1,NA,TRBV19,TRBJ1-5,CASRGQGILYSNQPQHF,TGTGCCAGTCGGGGACAGGGGATTCTATATAGCAATCAGCCCCAGCATTTT
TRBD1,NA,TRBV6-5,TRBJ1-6,CASSYRQGYSNSPLHF,TGTGCCAGCAGTTACCGACAGGGTTATTCGAATTCACCCCTCCACTTT
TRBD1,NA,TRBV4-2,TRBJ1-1,CASSQVGQVEAFF,TGTGCCAGCAGCCAAGTGGGACAGGTTGAAGCTTTCTTT
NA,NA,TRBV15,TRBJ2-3,CATSRGVKGSTDTQYF,TGTGCCACCAGCAGAGGGGTAAAGGGGAGCACAGATACGCAGTATTTT
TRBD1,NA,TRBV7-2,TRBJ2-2,CASSRGQGRELFF,TGTGCCAGCAGCAGGGGACAGGGACGGGAGCTGTTTTTT
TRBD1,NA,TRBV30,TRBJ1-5,CAWKGGGGQPQHF,TGTGCCTGGAAAGGAGGGGGCGGTCAGCCCCAGCATTTT
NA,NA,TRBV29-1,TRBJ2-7,CSVGLGTDYEQYF,TGCAGCGTGGGACTCGGGACAGACTACGAGCAGTACTTC
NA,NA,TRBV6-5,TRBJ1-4,CASSYRGLGNEKLFF,TGTGCCAGCAGTTACAGGGGCCTCGGGAATGAAAAACTGTTTTTT
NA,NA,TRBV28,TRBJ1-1,CASSLAGRAGAFF,TGTGCCAGCAGTTTAGCGGGGAGGGCAGGAGCTTTCTTT
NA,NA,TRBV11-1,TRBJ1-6,CASSLGAYNSPLHF,TGTGCCAGCAGCCTGGGCGCATATAATTCACCCCTCCACTTT
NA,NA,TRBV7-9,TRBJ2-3,CASSSGADTQYF,TGTGCCAGCAGCTCGGGAGCAGATACGCAGTATTTT
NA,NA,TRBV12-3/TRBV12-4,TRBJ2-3,CASSPFGTDTQYF,TGTGCCAGCAGTCCGTTTGGCACAGATACGCAGTATTTT
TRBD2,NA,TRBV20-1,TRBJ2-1,CRATSGHEQFF,TGCAGAGCCACTAGCGGCCATGAGCAGTTCTTC
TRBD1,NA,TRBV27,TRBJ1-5,CASSQATGWNQPQHF,TGTGCCAGCAGCCAAGCGACAGGGTGGAATCAGCCCCAGCATTTT
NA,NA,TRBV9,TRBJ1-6,CASSEDTSYNSPLHF,TGTGCCAGCAGCGAGGACACATCCTATAATTCACCCCTCCACTTT
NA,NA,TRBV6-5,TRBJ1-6,CASSKGLNNSPLHF,TGTGCCAGCAGTAAGGGACTTAATAATTCACCCCTCCACTTT
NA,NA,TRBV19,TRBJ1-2,CASSIKRGGYTF,TGTGCCAGTAGTATAAAGCGCGGGGGCTACACCTTC
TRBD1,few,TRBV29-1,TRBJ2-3,CSVEDRVRGTYF,TGCAGCGTTGAAGATCGGGTCAGGGGGACGTATTTT
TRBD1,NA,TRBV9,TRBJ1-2,CASSGGQGAPGYTF,TGTGCCAGCAGCGGAGGACAGGGGGCGCCTGGCTACACCTTC
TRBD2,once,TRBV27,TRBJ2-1,CASRVAGDNEQFF,TGTGCCAGCAGAGTAGCGGGAGACAATGAGCAGTTCTTC
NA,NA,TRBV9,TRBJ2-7,CASSPRGGSSYEQYF,TGTGCCAGCAGCCCAAGAGGGGGAAGCTCCTACGAGCAGTACTTC
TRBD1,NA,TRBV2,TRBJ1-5,CASSLGTGDFNQPQHF,TGTGCCAGCAGCCTAGGGACAGGGGACTTCAATCAGCCCCAGCATTTT
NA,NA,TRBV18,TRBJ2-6,CASSNSSGANVLTF,TGTGCCAGCTCAAATTCTTCTGGGGCCAACGTCCTGACTTTC
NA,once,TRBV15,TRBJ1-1,CATSSLNTEAFF,TGTGCCACCAGCAGCCTAAACACTGAAGCTTTCTTT
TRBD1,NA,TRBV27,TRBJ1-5,CASSSETGLPQHF,TGTGCCAGCAGTTCCGAGACAGGGCTGCCCCAGCATTTT
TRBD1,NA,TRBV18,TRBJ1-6,CASSPRQGGFNSPLHF,TGTGCCAGCTCACCAAGACAGGGGGGATTTAATTCACCCCTCCACTTT
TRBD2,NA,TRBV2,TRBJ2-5,CASSAGRVETQYF,TGTGCCAGCAGTGCAGGGAGGGTTGAGACCCAGTACTTC
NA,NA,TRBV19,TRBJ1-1,CASSDTYTEAFF,TGTGCCAGTAGCGACACCTACACTGAAGCTTTCTTT
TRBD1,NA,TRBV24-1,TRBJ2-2,CATSGLGTGGTGELFF,TGTGCCACCAGTGGTTTAGGGACAGGGGGCACCGGGGAGCTGTTTTTT
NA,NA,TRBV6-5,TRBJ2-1,CASNKHLEFAREQFF,TGTGCCAGCAACAAACATCTCGAATTTGCACGCGAGCAGTTCTTC
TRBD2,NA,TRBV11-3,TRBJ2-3,CASSFGTSGVDTQYF,TGTGCCAGCAGCTTCGGGACTAGTGGAGTGGATACGCAGTATTTT